Below are 28 T cell receptor beta chains sequenced from a single sample in a study of vaccination effects on CD4 cells after COVID-19. TCRdb's copy holds only in-frame clones and misses some; the assay was immunoSEQ multiplex PCR. The top ten hold about 10% of the sample, which has 65,000 to 90,000 clones, around 81% seen once. Sequencing followed a ViraFEST assay step that expanded antigen-specific CD4+ T cells with viral peptide pools. After around ten days in culture, the CD4+ T cells were isolated. Vaccinated recipients, who were negative for nucleocapsid antibodies, had no history of SARS-CoV-2 infection. These receptors have no identified antigens. The sequencing used CD4+ T cells from PBMCs cultured with SARS-CoV-2 spike peptides, collected before COVID-19 vaccination. The receptors were gathered from a human donor who received a COVID-19 vaccine.

This clone is a singleton in its sample. J is TRBJ1-5 and V is TRBV6-6; 9 bases align to TRBD1. The CDR3 extends over 14 amino acids. CDR1 and CDR2 (germline): MNHNY, SVGAGI (reference sequence). The ends lost 6 bases at V and 4 bases at J; junction bases unmatched: 4. DNA of the CDR3: TGTGCCAGCAGGCCCGGACAGGGGAATCAGCCCCAGCATTTT. It is translated as CASRPGQGNQPQHF.

J is TRBJ2-3 and V is TRBV19, with D perhaps TRBD2 (5 bases). The CDR3 has 16 amino acids. V was cut by 6 bases and J by 3 bases, with 19 bases left in between. Germline CDR1 and CDR2: LNHDA and SQIVND (reference sequence). The chain's CDR3 is CASRRGTKRITDTQYF. CDR3 DNA: TGTGCCAGTAGGAGAGGCACTAAGCGGATTACAGATACGCAGTATTTT.

The V call is TRBV5-1, the J call TRBJ2-5; perhaps TRBD1 as D (6 bases). V lost 4 bases, J lost 1 base, and 11 bases lay in between. The length of the CDR3 is 14 residues. Per germline, CDR1 SGHRS and CDR2 YFSETQ. The CDR3 loop is CASSPGQTQETQYF. The CDR3 DNA follows: TGCGCCAGCAGCCCCGGACAGACCCAAGAGACCCAGTACTTC.

This chain links TRBV12-5 with TRBJ2-5; D remains ambiguous. This CDR3 region has 12 residues. Trimming cost V 2 bases and J 4 bases, with 5 bases left between them. The germline V gene has CDR1 LGHNT and CDR2 FRNRAP. CDR3: CASGLKRETQYF. In DNA, the CDR3 is TGTGCTAGTGGTTTGAAAAGAGAGACCCAGTACTTC.

This rearrangement joins TRBV6-1 to TRBJ1-3; D uncertain. Per germline, CDR1 MNHNS and CDR2 SASEGT. The CDR3 is 15 amino acids. The germline V and J ends were trimmed by 1 base and 4 bases, with 11 bases remaining between them. The chain's CDR3 is CASSEGPTSGNTIYF. The DNA of the CDR3 is TGTGCCAGCAGTGAAGGTCCCACGAGCGGAAACACCATATATTTT.

The V call is TRBV7-2, the J call TRBJ2-3; 7 nucleotides line up with TRBD1. V was clipped by 5 bases and J by 4 bases; unmatched bases: 9. The CDR3 spans 15 residues. Germline V gives CDR1 SGHTA, CDR2 FQGNSA. CDR3: CASSQLGQEADTQYF. The CDR3 bases are TGTGCCAGCAGCCAATTAGGACAGGAGGCAGATACGCAGTATTTT.

Here the CDR3 reads CASSPTGTADQPQHF. CDR3 coding DNA: TGTGCCAGCTCACCGACCGGGACTGCCGATCAGCCCCAGCATTTT. The chain recombines TRBV18 with TRBJ1-5; TRBD1 might be the D (5 bases). Germline V gene sequence: CDR1 KGHSH, CDR2 LQKENI. Trimming removed 3 bases at V and 5 bases at J, with 14 bases between. This CDR3 has 15 amino acids.

The chain recombines TRBV7-2 with TRBJ1-5; possibly TRBD1 for D (5 bases). Trimming took off 5 bases at V and 7 bases at J, with 18 bases between the two ends. The length of the CDR3 is 15 residues. Germline loops: CDR1 SGHTA, CDR2 FQGNSA. The CDR3 nucleotides are TGTGCCAGCAGCCTGCAGCAGGGCGGTGGCCAGCCCCAGCATTTT. Translation: CASSLQQGGGQPQHF.

The chain links TRBV5-1 to TRBJ1-6; D might be TRBD1 (5 bases). Germline values: CDR1 SGHRS, CDR2 YFSETQ. The CDR3 contains 16 residues. Trimming cost V 4 bases and J 5 bases, with 16 bases left between them. The CDR3 region is CASSVNRQTDNSPLHF. The CDR3 nucleotides read TGCGCCAGCAGCGTGAACCGACAGACCGATAATTCACCCCTCCACTTT.

The V gene is TRBV9, the J gene TRBJ2-5; TRBD1 agrees at 7 bases. Germline V gene data show CDR1 as SGDLS and CDR2 as YYNGEE. This CDR3 region has 16 residues. Trimming cost V 0 bases and J 1 base; bases outside gene matches: 6. The CDR3 region has the DNA TGTGCCAGCAGCGTAGGCTACAGGGGCTCCCAAGAGACCCAGTACTTC. It is translated as CASSVGYRGSQETQYF. Based on the CDR3 plus reference TRBV9 and TRBJ2-5, the full variable domain is DSGVTQTPKHLITATGQRVTLRCSPRSGDLSVYWYQQSLDQGLQFLIQYYNGEERAKGNILERFSAQQFPDLHSELNLSSLELGDSALYFCASSVGYRGSQETQYFGPGTRLLVL.

The chain joins TRBV24-1 to TRBJ2-1; D is unresolved. V was cut by 2 bases and J by 5 bases, with 3 bases left in between. CDR1 and CDR2 from the germline V gene are KGHDR and SFDVKD. CDR3 length: 12 amino acids. CDR3 DNA sequence: TGTGCCACCAGTGATTATAACAATGAGCAGTTCTTC. This gives the protein CATSDYNNEQFF.

This clone appeared a few times. This chain joins TRBV2 and TRBJ2-1, with 12 nucleotides matching TRBD2. The trim removed 6 bases at V and 12 bases at J, leaving 6 bases unmatched. CDR1 and CDR2 from the germline V gene are SNHLY and FYNNEI. This CDR3 contains 13 residues. The CDR3 spells CASRAASGGAQFF. The DNA of the CDR3 is TGTGCCAGCAGGGCAGCTAGCGGGGGGGCGCAGTTCTTC.

This clone was seen a single time. The CDR3 spells CASSGGGVGEKLFF. DNA for the CDR3: TGTGCCAGCAGTGGAGGGGGCGTGGGGGAAAAACTGTTTTTT. V usage is TRBV27 and J usage is TRBJ1-4, with 7 positions matching TRBD1. Germline loops: CDR1 MNHEY, CDR2 SMNVEV (reference sequence). With V trimmed by 5 bases and J by 8 bases, 8 bases remained unmatched. The CDR3 is made up of 14 amino acids.

The gene calls are TRBV5-4 and TRBJ2-3, with TRBD1 matching 11 bases. CDR1 is SGHNT, CDR2 YYREEE, per germline (reference sequence). The CDR3 length is 15 residues. V lost 4 bases and J lost 4; bases outside the gene matches: 5. The CDR3 DNA follows: TGTGCCAGCAGCCCGGACAGGGGGCGTTCAGATACGCAGTATTTT. Protein sequence: CASSPDRGRSDTQYF. The full variable domain, completed using reference TRBV5-4 and TRBJ2-3, is ETGVTQSPTHLIKTRGQQVTLRCSSQSGHNTVSWYQQALGQGPQFIFQYYREEENGRGNFPPRFSGLQFPNYSSELNVNALELDDSALYLCASSPDRGRSDTQYFGPGTRLTVL.

The rearrangement joins TRBV11-1 to TRBJ1-3; D is unresolved. Trimming removed 3 bases from V and 0 bases from J, with 9 bases in between. The CDR3 consists of 15 residues. The V gene's germline CDR1 is SGHAT and CDR2 FQDESV (reference sequence). CDR3 sequence reads: CASSLQVSSGNTIYF. The CDR3 nucleotides read TGTGCCAGCAGCTTGCAAGTCAGCTCTGGAAACACCATATATTTT.

V usage is TRBV28 and J usage is TRBJ2-3, with 14 bases fitting TRBD2. Germline V gives CDR1 MDHEN, CDR2 SYDVKM. V lost 5 bases and J lost 7; bases outside the gene matches: 11. This CDR3 contains 17 residues. The CDR3 protein is CASSPPTSGGGGNTQYF. CDR3 DNA: TGTGCCAGCAGTCCCCCGACTAGCGGGGGGGGAGGGAATACGCAGTATTTT. The full variable domain, its missing parts supplied by reference TRBV28 and TRBJ2-3, is DVKVTQSSRYLVKRTGEKVFLECVQDMDHENMFWYRQDPGLGLRLIYFSYDVKMKEKGDIPEGYSVSREKKERFSLILESASTNQTSMYLCASSPPTSGGGGNTQYFGPGTRLTVL.

The chain uses TRBV7-9 and TRBJ1-4; tentatively, D is TRBD1 (5 bases). V lost 6 bases to trimming and J lost 11 bases, with 13 bases between them. This CDR3 spans 12 amino acids. Per the germline V gene, CDR1 is SEHNR and CDR2 is FQNEAQ (reference sequence). Here the CDR3 DNA reads TGTGCCAGCAGAACGGGCAGGGAGAAACTGTTTTTT. Translation: CASRTGREKLFF.

The V gene is TRBV7-2, the J gene TRBJ2-5; 9 bases are a match to TRBD1. Trimming cost V 1 base and J 6 bases; bases outside gene matches: 6. This CDR3 region has 15 residues. Germline CDR1 reads SGHTA; CDR2 reads FQGNSA. CDR3 DNA sequence: TGTGCCAGCAGCTTAGAAATGGGACAGGGAAAGACCCAGTACTTC. Translated: CASSLEMGQGKTQYF.

This chain links TRBV6-5 with TRBJ2-1; possible D gene TRBD1, 6 bases. V was cut by 8 bases and J by 3 bases, with 14 bases left in between. Germline loops: CDR1 MNHEY, CDR2 SVGAGI. CDR3 size: 14 residues. The CDR3 DNA reads TGTGCCAGCTTACAGGGAATGGGCTACAATGAGCAGTTCTTC. This encodes CASLQGMGYNEQFF.

Only a few counts were recorded for this clone. The J gene is TRBJ1-1, the V gene TRBV5-1, with D unclear. The length of the CDR3 is 14 residues. Germline lookup yields CDR1 SGHRS and CDR2 YFSETQ. V gave up 3 bases and J gave up 5 bases, with 14 bases separating them. CDR3 region: CASSWGSIQTEAFF. The CDR3 DNA is TGCGCCAGCAGCTGGGGTTCGATACAGACTGAAGCTTTCTTT. Full variable domain (remainder filled in from reference TRBV5-1 and TRBJ1-1): KAGVTQTPRYLIKTRGQQVTLSCSPISGHRSVSWYQQTPGQGLQFLFEYFSETQRNKGNFPGRFSGRQFSNSRSEMNVSTLELGDSALYLCASSWGSIQTEAFFGQGTRLTVV.

In the case of this clone: Sequence at one end of the junction differs from germline and may be a read error. This chain joins TRBV6-5 and TRBJ2-5, with 9 bases identical to TRBD2. Per germline, CDR1 MNHEY and CDR2 SVGAGI. The CDR3 consists of 16 residues. CDR3 loop: CASSYSTGLAQKTQYF. The CDR3 coding sequence is TGTGCCAGCAGTTACTCGACGGGACTAGCCCAAAAGACCCAGTACTTC.

As concerns this clone: Within the sample, other DNA sequences also encode this same CDR3. The chain is built from TRBV28 and TRBJ2-5; 13 nucleotides agree with TRBD2. With V trimmed by 3 bases and J by 2 bases, 0 bases remained unmatched. The germline CDR1 and CDR2 sequences are MDHEN and SYDVKM. CDR3 length: 15 amino acids. The CDR3 loop is CASSLTSGGQETQYF. The CDR3, as DNA: TGTGCCAGCAGTTTGACTAGCGGGGGGCAAGAGACCCAGTACTTC.

The chain is built from TRBV6-4 and TRBJ2-1; 9 bases are a match to TRBD2. The CDR3 contains 15 residues. The V gene end was trimmed by 3 bases and the J gene end by 6 bases; junction bases not matched to a gene: 6. Germline CDR1 reads MRHNA; CDR2 reads SNTAGT. DNA for the CDR3: TGTGCCAGCAGTGATCAGGGCGGGGGGGGCAATGAGCAGTTCTTC. Translated, it gives CASSDQGGGGNEQFF.

J is TRBJ2-3 and V is TRBV5-6; 7 nucleotides agree with TRBD1. The CDR3 has 13 residues. J was trimmed by 3 bases and V by 6 bases; bases with no gene match: 4. From germline, CDR1 is SGHDT and CDR2 YYEEEE. The chain's CDR3 is CASKRGLTDTQYF. The CDR3 DNA follows: TGTGCCAGCAAAAGGGGGCTGACAGATACGCAGTATTTT.

This clone appeared a few times. The chain couples TRBV9 to TRBJ2-2; 10 positions agree with TRBD2. This CDR3 contains 16 residues. V was clipped by 3 bases and J by 2 bases; unmatched bases: 4. Germline loops: CDR1 SGDLS, CDR2 YYNGEE. The CDR3, as DNA: TGTGCCAGCAGCGAAAGCGGGGGGGGCAACACCGGGGAGCTGTTTTTT. Translated: CASSESGGGNTGELFF.

For the CDR3, the DNA is TGTGCCTGTACCCCAGCGGGGGGGGTTAGCTCCTACAATGAGCAGTTCTTC. Its protein product is CACTPAGGVSSYNEQFF. The chain links TRBV30 to TRBJ2-1, with 10 bases identical to TRBD2. The CDR3 runs 17 residues. Losses at the gene ends were 6 bases for V and 0 bases for J; bases not matched to a gene: 11. CDR1 is GTSNPN, CDR2 SVGIG, per germline (reference sequence).

This chain links TRBV7-2 with TRBJ1-6; tentative D call: TRBD1 (6 bases). Germline V lookup: CDR1 SGHTA, CDR2 FQGNSA. With 6 bases removed from V and 7 bases from J, the gap between germline ends came to 16 bases. CDR3 length: 15 residues. This CDR3 reads CASSPRRGNNSPLHF. CDR3 coding DNA: TGTGCCAGCAGTCCCCGCAGGGGTAACAATTCACCCCTCCACTTT.

CDR3 nucleotide sequence: TGCGCCAGCAGCCAACCTACAGGGACAGGGGGCAATTCACCCCTCCACTTT. It is translated as CASSQPTGTGGNSPLHF. The chain has TRBV4-1 and TRBJ1-6; 12 positions match TRBD1. After removal of 2 bases from V and 7 bases from J, the junction contained 6 bases not matched to a gene. The CDR3 has 17 amino acids. Germline V lookup: CDR1 MGHRA, CDR2 YSYEKL.